This paragraph reports one T cell receptor beta chain. What it recognizes is unknown. The data stem from a study of cytomegalovirus exposure and HLA in healthy donors. Overall study findings and caveats: Over 150 TCR beta chains were listed as cytomegalovirus-associated. In vitro work confirmed that a few CMV-associated chains recognize CMV antigens.

Sequenced by immunoSEQ multiplex PCR; TCRdb stores in-frame clones only, minus some. Counted here are 50,000 to 65,000 clones, nearly 90% occurring once; the ten biggest clones make up about 16%. Separate from the roughly 670-subject first cohort, the roughly 120-subject validation cohort was the one that the donors belonged to. Trimming pared 3 bases from V and 0 bases from J, leaving 14 bases between. The CDR3 is made up of 16 amino acids. Germline V gene sequence: CDR1 SNHLY, CDR2 FYNNEI. The rearrangement links TRBV2 to TRBJ1-1, with a possible D match to TRBD1 (5 bases). This TCR derives from a woman aged 18 to 35 in good health and CMV-seronegative. Sequenced input: PBMCs. The CDR3 DNA reads TGTGCCAGCAGTGAGTACAGGCGCAGCATGAACACTGAAGCTTTCTTT. Protein sequence: CASSEYRRSMNTEAFF. Together with reference TRBV2 and TRBJ1-1, the CDR3 gives the full variable domain: EPEVTQTPSHQVTQMGQEVILRCVPISNHLYFYWYRQILGQKVEFLVSFYNNEISEKSEIFDDQFSVERPDGSNFTLKIRSTKLEDSAMYFCASSEYRRSMNTEAFFGQGTRLTVV.